The present TCR beta chain was sequenced within a study of shared clonotypes between healthy human individuals. TCRdb's copy holds only in-frame clones and misses some; the assay was immunoSEQ multiplex PCR. In the table there are over 2 million clones, 92% of which are singletons. In its sample, this clone was seen once. The TCR sequence derives from a man aged 18-30 years in good health. Some clones in this sample may be carry-over from other donors' samples. The sample consisted of naive CD4+ T cells from PBMCs. Subset given: CD45RA+ positively selected.

CDR3 DNA sequence: TGTGCTAGTGGTTTTGGGATGAACACTGAAGCTTTCTTT. Its protein product is CASGFGMNTEAFF. The chain couples TRBV12-5 to TRBJ1-1; D ambiguous. This CDR3 region has 13 residues. Trimming removed 3 bases from V and 0 bases from J, with 5 bases in between. Germline CDR1 LGHNT, CDR2 FRNRAP.